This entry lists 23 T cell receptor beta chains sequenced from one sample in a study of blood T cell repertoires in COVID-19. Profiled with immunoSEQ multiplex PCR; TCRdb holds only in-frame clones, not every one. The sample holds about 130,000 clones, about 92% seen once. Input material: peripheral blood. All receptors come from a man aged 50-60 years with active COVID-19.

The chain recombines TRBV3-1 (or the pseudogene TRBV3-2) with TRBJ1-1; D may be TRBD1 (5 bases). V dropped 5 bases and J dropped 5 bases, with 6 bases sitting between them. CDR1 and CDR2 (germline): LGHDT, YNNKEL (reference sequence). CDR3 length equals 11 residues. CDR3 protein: CASSRGTEAFF. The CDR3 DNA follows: TGTGCCAGCAGCAGGGGAACTGAAGCTTTCTTT.

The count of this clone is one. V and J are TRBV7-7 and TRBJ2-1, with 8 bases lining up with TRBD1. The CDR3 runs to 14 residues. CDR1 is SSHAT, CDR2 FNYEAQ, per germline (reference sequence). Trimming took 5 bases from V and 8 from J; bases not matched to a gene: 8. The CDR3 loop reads CASSIGQGNHEQFF. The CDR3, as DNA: TGTGCCAGCAGCATTGGACAGGGTAACCATGAGCAGTTCTTC.

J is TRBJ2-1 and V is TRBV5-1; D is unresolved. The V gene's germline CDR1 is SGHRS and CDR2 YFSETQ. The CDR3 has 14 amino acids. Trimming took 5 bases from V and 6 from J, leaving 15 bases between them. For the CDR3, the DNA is TGCGCCAGCAGTTTCGCCTCCGGGTCCAATGAGCAGTTCTTC. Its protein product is CASSFASGSNEQFF.

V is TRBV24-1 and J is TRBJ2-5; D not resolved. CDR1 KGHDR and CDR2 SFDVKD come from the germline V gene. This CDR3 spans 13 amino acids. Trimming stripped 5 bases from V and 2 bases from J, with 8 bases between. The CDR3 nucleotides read TGTGCCACCAGTGGTTCCTCGCAAGAGACCCAGTACTTC. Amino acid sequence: CATSGSSQETQYF.

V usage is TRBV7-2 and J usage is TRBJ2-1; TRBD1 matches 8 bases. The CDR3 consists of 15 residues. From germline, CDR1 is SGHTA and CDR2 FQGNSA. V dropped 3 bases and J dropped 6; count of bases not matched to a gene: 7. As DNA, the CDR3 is TGTGCCAGCAGCTTCGACAGGGGACTTGCCAATGAGCAGTTCTTC. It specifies CASSFDRGLANEQFF.

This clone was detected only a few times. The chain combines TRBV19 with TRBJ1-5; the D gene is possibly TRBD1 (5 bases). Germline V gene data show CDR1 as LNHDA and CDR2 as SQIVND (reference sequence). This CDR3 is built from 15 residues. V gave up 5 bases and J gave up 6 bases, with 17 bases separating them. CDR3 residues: CASSLSGAGGQPQHF. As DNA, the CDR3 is TGTGCCAGTAGTTTGTCTGGGGCGGGAGGTCAGCCCCAGCATTTT.

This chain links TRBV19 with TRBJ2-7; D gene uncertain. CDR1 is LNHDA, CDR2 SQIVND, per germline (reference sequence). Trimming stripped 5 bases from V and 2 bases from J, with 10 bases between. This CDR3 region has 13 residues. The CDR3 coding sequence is TGTGCCAGTAGTTACGCAGAAGCCTACGAGCAGTACTTC. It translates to CASSYAEAYEQYF.

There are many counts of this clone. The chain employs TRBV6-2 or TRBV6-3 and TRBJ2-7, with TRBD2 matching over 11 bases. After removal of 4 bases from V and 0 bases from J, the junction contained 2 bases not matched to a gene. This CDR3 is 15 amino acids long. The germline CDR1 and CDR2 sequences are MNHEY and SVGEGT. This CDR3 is CASSSTSGGSYEQYF. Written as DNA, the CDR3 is TGTGCCAGCAGTTCAACTAGCGGGGGCTCCTACGAGCAGTACTTC.

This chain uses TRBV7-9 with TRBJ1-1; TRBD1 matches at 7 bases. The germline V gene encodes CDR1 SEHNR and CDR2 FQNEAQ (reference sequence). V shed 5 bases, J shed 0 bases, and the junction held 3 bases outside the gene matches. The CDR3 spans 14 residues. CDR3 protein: CASSPGQMNTEAFF. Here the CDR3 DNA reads TGTGCCAGCAGCCCGGGACAGATGAACACTGAAGCTTTCTTT.

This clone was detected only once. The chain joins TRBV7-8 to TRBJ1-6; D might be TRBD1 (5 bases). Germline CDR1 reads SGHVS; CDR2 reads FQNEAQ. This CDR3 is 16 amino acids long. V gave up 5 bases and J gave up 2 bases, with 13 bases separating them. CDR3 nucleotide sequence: TGTGCCAGCAGCCCTAGGCAGGGCGCCTATAATTCACCCCTCCACTTT. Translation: CASSPRQGAYNSPLHF.

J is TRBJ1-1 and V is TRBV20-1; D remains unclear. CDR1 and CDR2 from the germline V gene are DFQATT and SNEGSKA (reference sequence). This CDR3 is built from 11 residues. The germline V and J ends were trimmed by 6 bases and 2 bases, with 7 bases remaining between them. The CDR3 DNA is TGCAGTGCCCGGGTAAACACTGAAGCTTTCTTT. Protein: CSARVNTEAFF.

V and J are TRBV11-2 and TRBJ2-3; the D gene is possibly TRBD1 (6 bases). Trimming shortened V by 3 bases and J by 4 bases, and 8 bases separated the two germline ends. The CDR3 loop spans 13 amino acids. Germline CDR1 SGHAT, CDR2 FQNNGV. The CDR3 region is CASSFYRADTQYF. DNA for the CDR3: TGTGCCAGCAGCTTCTACAGGGCAGATACGCAGTATTTT. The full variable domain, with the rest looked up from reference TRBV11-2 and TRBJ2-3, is EAGVAQSPRYKIIEKRQSVAFWCNPISGHATLYWYQQILGQGPKLLIQFQNNGVVDDSQLPKDRFSAERLKGVDSTLKIQPAKLEDSAVYLCASSFYRADTQYFGPGTRLTVL.

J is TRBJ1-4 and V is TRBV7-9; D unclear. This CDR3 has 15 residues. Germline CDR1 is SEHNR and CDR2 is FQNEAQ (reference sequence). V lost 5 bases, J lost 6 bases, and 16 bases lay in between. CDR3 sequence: CASSPKGGADEKLFF. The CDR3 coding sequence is TGTGCCAGCAGCCCAAAGGGAGGAGCAGATGAAAAACTGTTTTTT.

CDR3 sequence reads: CASSEGTGVRSPLHF. For the CDR3, the DNA is TGTGCCAGCAGTGAGGGGACGGGGGTGCGATCACCCCTCCACTTT. The chain combines TRBV6-1 with TRBJ1-6, with D perhaps TRBD1 (5 bases). The germline V gene encodes CDR1 MNHNS and CDR2 SASEGT. This CDR3 has 15 residues. Trimming removed 3 bases from V and 10 bases from J, with 16 bases in between.

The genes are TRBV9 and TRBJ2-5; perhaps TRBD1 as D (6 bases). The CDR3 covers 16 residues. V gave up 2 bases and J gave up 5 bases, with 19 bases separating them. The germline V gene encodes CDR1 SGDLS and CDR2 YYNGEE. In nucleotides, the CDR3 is TGTGCCAGCAGCGTCCGACCGAATACAGGGAAGGAGACCCAGTACTTC. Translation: CASSVRPNTGKETQYF. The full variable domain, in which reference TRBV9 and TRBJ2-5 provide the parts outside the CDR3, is DSGVTQTPKHLITATGQRVTLRCSPRSGDLSVYWYQQSLDQGLQFLIQYYNGEERAKGNILERFSAQQFPDLHSELNLSSLELGDSALYFCASSVRPNTGKETQYFGPGTRLLVL.

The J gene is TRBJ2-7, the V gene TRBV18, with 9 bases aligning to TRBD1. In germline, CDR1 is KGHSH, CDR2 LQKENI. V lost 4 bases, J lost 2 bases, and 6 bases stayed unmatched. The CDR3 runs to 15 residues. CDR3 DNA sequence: TGTGCCAGCTCACTAGACAGGGGGTCTACCTACGAGCAGTACTTC. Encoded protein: CASSLDRGSTYEQYF.

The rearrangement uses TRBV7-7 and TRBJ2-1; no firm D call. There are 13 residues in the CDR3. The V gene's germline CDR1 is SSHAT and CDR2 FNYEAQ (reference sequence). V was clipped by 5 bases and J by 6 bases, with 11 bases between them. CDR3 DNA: TGTGCCAGCAGCCTCGGTTCGGTCAATGAGCAGTTCTTC. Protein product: CASSLGSVNEQFF.

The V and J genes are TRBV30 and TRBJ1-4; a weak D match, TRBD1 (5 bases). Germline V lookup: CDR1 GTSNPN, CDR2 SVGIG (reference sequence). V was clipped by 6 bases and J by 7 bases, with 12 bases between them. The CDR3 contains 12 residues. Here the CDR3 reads CACGTGGEKLFF. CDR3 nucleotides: TGTGCCTGTGGGACGGGGGGTGAAAAACTGTTTTTT.

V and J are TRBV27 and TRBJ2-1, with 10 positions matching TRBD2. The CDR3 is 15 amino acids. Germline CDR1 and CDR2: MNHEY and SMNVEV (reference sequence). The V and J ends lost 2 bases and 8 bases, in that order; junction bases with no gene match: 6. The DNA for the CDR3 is TGTGCCAGCAGTTTAGAAGCGGGGGGGGTTTATGAGCAGTTCTTC. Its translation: CASSLEAGGVYEQFF.

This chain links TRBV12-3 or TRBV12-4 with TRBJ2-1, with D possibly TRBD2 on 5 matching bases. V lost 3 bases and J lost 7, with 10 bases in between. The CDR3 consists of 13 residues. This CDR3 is CASSLRGLNEQFF. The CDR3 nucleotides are TGTGCCAGCAGTTTGCGCGGGTTGAATGAGCAGTTCTTC.

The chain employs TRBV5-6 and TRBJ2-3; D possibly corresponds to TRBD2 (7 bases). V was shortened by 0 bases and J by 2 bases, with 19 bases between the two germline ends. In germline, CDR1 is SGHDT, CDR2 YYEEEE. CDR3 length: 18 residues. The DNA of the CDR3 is TGTGCCAGCAGCTTGGGACGGGGGGCGGTCCGAGACACAGATACGCAGTATTTT. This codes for CASSLGRGAVRDTDTQYF.

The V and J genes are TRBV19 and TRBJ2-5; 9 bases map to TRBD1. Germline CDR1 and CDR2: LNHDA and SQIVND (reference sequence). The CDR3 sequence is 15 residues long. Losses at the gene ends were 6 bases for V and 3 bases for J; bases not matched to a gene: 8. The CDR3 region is CASRSLTGGKETQYF. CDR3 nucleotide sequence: TGTGCCAGTAGAAGCCTAACAGGGGGCAAAGAGACCCAGTACTTC.

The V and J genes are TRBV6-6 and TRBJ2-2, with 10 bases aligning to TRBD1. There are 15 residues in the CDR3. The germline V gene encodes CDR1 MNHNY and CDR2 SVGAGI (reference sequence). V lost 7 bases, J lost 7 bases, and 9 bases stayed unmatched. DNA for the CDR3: TGTGCCAGCAAGTCGACAGGGGGCCGTGACGGGGAGCTGTTTTTT. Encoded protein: CASKSTGGRDGELFF.